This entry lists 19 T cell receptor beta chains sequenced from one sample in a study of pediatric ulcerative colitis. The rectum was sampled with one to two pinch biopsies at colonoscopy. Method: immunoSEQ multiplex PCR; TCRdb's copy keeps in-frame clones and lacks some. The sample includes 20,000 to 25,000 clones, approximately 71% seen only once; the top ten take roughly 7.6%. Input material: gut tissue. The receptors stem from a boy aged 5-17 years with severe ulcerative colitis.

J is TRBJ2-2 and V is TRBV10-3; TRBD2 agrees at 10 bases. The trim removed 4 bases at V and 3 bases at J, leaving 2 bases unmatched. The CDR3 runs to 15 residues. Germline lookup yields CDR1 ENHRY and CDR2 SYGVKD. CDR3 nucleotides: TGTGCCATCAGTGCAGCGGGAGGGTACACCGGGGAGCTGTTTTTT. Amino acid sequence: CAISAAGGYTGELFF.

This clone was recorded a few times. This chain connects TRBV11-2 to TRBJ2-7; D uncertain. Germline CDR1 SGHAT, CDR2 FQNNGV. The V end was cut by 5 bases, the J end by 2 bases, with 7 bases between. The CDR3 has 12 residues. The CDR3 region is CASSLSTYEQYF. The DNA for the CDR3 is TGTGCCAGCAGCCTCTCGACCTACGAGCAGTACTTC. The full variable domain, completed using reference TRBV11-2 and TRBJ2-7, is EAGVAQSPRYKIIEKRQSVAFWCNPISGHATLYWYQQILGQGPKLLIQFQNNGVVDDSQLPKDRFSAERLKGVDSTLKIQPAKLEDSAVYLCASSLSTYEQYFGPGTRLTVT.

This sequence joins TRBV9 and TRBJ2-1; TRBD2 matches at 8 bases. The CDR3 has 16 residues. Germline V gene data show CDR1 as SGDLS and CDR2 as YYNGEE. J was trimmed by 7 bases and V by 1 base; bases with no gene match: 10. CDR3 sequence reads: CASSVRSGSSPNEQFF. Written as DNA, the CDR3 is TGTGCCAGCAGCGTAAGAAGCGGGAGTTCTCCGAATGAGCAGTTCTTC.

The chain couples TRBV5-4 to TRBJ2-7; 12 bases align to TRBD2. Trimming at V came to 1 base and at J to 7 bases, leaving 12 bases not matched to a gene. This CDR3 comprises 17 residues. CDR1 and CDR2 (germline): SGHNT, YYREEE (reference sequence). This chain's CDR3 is CASSLNGLAGGPREQYF. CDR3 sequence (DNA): TGTGCCAGCAGCTTGAACGGGCTAGCGGGAGGGCCCCGAGAGCAGTACTTC.

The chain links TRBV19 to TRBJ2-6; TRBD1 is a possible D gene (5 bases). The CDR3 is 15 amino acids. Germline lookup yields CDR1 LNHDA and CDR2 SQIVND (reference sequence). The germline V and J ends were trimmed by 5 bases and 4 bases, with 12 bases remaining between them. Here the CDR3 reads CASSPQGSGANVLTF. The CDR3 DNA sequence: TGTGCCAGTAGTCCTCAGGGATCCGGGGCCAACGTCCTGACTTTC.

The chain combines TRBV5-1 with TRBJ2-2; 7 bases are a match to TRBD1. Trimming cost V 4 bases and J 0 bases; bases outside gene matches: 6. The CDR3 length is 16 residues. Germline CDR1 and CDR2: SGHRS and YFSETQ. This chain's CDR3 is CASSQGTVTNTGELFF. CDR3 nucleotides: TGCGCCAGCAGCCAAGGGACAGTAACGAACACCGGGGAGCTGTTTTTT.

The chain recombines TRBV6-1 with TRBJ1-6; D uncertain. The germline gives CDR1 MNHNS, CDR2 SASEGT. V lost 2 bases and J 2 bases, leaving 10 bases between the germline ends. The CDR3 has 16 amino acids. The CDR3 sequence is CASSEYAGTYNSPLHF. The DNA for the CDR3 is TGTGCCAGCAGTGAATATGCGGGGACCTATAATTCACCCCTCCACTTT.

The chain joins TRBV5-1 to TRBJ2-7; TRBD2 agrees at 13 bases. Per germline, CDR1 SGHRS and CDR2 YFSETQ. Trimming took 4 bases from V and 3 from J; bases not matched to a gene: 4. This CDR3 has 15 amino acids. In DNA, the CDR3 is TGCGCCAGCAGCCAAAGGACTAGCGGGAGCTACGAGCAGTACTTC. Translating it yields CASSQRTSGSYEQYF.

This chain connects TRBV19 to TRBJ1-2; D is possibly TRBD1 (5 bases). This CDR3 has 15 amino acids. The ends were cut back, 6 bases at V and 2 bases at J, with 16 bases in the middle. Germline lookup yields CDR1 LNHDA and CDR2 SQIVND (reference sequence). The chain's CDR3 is CASREEGRLNYGYTF. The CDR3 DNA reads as TGTGCCAGTAGGGAAGAGGGACGTTTGAACTATGGCTACACCTTC. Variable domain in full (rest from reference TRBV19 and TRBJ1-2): DGGITQSPKYLFRKEGQNVTLSCEQNLNHDAMYWYRQDPGQGLRLIYYSQIVNDFQKGDIAEGYSVSREKKESFPLTVTSAQKNPTAFYLCASREEGRLNYGYTFGSGTRLTVV.

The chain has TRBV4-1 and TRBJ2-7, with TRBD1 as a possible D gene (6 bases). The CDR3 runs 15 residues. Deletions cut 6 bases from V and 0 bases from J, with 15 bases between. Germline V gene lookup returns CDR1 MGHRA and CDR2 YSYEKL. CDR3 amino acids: CASSLDRSYSYEQYF. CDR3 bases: TGCGCCAGCAGTCTAGACAGGTCCTACTCCTACGAGCAGTACTTC.

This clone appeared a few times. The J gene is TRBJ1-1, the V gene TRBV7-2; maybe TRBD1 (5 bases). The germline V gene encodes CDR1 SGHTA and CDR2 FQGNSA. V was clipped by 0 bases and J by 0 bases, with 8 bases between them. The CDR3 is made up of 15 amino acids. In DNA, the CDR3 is TGTGCCAGCAGCTTAGCAGGGGCCATGAACACTGAAGCTTTCTTT. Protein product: CASSLAGAMNTEAFF.

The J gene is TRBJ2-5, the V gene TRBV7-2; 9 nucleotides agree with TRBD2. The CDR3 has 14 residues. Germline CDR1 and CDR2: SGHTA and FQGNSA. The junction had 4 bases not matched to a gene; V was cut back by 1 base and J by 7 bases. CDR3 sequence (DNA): TGTGCCAGCAGCTTAGTGCGGGAGGGCCGGACCCAGTACTTC. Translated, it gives CASSLVREGRTQYF.

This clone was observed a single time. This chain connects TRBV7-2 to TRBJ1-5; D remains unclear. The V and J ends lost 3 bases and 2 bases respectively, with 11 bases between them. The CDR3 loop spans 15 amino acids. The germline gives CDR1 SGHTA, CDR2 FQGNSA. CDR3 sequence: CASSFGGLGNQPQHF. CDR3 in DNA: TGTGCCAGCAGCTTTGGAGGGCTGGGCAATCAGCCCCAGCATTTT.

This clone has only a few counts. Written as DNA, the CDR3 is TGCAGTGCCAAGGACAGTTCTGAAGCTTTCTTT. It yields the protein CSAKDSSEAFF. This rearrangement joins TRBV20-1 to TRBJ1-1; D perhaps matches TRBD1 (6 bases). The CDR3 is 11 residues long. The germline V and J ends were trimmed by 6 bases and 6 bases, with 11 bases remaining between them. Per the germline V gene, CDR1 is DFQATT and CDR2 is SNEGSKA (reference sequence).

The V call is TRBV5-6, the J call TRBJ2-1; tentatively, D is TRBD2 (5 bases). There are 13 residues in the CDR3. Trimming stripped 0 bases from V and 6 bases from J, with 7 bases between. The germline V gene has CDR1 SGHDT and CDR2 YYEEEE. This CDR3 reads CASSLVEGNEQFF. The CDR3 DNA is TGTGCCAGCAGCTTGGTTGAGGGCAATGAGCAGTTCTTC.

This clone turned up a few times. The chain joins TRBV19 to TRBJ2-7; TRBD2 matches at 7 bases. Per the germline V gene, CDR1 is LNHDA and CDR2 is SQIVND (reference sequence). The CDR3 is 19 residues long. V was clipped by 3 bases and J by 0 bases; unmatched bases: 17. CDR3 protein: CASSMAPLGLAASSYEQYF. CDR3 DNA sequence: TGTGCCAGTAGTATGGCCCCCTTGGGTCTAGCGGCGAGCTCCTACGAGCAGTACTTC.

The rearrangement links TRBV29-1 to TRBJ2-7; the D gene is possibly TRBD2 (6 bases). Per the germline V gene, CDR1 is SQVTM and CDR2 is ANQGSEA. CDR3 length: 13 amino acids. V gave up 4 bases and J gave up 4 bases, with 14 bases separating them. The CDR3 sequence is CSVGRAGPYEQYF. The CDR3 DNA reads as TGCAGCGTTGGTCGGGCGGGACCATACGAGCAGTACTTC.

This CDR3 is CAISDRVANYGYTF. CDR3 nucleotides: TGTGCCATCAGTGACAGGGTGGCTAACTATGGCTACACCTTC. J is TRBJ1-2 and V is TRBV10-3, with D possibly TRBD1 on 5 matching bases. The CDR3 has 14 residues. The germline V and J ends were trimmed by 3 bases and 0 bases, with 8 bases remaining between them. CDR1 and CDR2 (germline): ENHRY, SYGVKD.

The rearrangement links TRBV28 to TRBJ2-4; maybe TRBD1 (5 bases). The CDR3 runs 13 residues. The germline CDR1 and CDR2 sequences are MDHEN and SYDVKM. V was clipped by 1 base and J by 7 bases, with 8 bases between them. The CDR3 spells CASSLSGHNIQYF. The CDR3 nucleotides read TGTGCCAGCAGTTTATCCGGACATAACATTCAGTACTTC.